This T cell receptor beta chain emerged from a study of blood T cell repertoires in COVID-19. Ten or more counts support this clone. Sequenced by immunoSEQ multiplex PCR; TCRdb stores in-frame clones only, minus some. The table records roughly 250,000 clones, 70% to 90% of them present only once. The source is a woman aged 50 to 65 who had recovered from COVID-19. Sequencing was performed on PBMCs or T cells enriched from blood (not recorded which).

The chain's CDR3 is CASSFPGTAAYEQYF. The CDR3 DNA sequence: TGTGCCAGCAGTTTCCCCGGGACAGCTGCCTACGAGCAGTACTTC. The chain uses TRBV28 and TRBJ2-7; TRBD1 matches 7 bases. The junction had 7 bases not matched to a gene; V was cut back by 3 bases and J by 2 bases. The CDR3 spans 15 residues. CDR1 is MDHEN and CDR2 is SYDVKM in the germline V gene.